These 18 T cell receptor beta chains share one sample of origin, sequenced in a study of T cells in Graves' hyperthyroidism and ophthalmopathy. RNA transcripts provided the source from which TCR beta CDR3 regions were amplified. HTBI primers were employed in a first-round RT-PCR of the TCR CDR3. TCRdb independently ran MiXCR on the multiplex PCR reads; one entry per CDR3 protein. The sample records around 300,000 distinct CDR3 sequences, approximately 15% being singletons. Sequencing was carried out using blood. These TCRs come from a middle-aged woman with Graves' hyperthyroidism.

The chain employs TRBV6-6 and TRBJ2-2, with D tentatively TRBD1 or TRBD2 (5 bases each). The CDR3 loop spans 13 amino acids. The V end was cut by 2 bases, the J end by 15 bases, with 16 bases between. Germline assignment: CDR1 MNHNY and CDR2 SVGAGI (reference sequence). As DNA, the CDR3 is TGTGCCAGCAGTTACCAACGGGACCCCCACTTGTTTTTT. Its translation is CASSYQRDPHLFF.

This clonotype was detected ten times or more. The J gene is TRBJ1-5, the V gene TRBV6-1; no definite D call. This CDR3 spans 15 amino acids. CDR1 is MNHNS, CDR2 SASEGT, per germline. V shed 1 base and J shed 2 bases, with 9 bases lying between them. The CDR3 DNA is TGTGCCAGCAGTGAAGTCGACGGGGGCAATCAGCCCCAGCATTTT. Translation: CASSEVDGGNQPQHF.

This clonotype was picked up a small number of times. This chain joins TRBV4-2 and TRBJ2-7, with TRBD2 matching over 11 bases. With V trimmed by 4 bases and J by 3 bases, 5 bases remained unmatched. Germline lookup yields CDR1 LGHNA and CDR2 YNFKEQ. The CDR3 runs to 15 residues. The chain's CDR3 is CASSPELAGGYEQYF. For the CDR3, the DNA is TGTGCCAGCAGCCCCGAGCTAGCGGGAGGCTACGAGCAGTACTTC.

This clonotype was seen a few times. This chain uses TRBV20-1 with TRBJ2-3; 10 nucleotides align to TRBD2. J gave up 5 bases and V 3 bases, and 8 bases lay outside the gene matches. CDR1 DFQATT and CDR2 SNEGSKA come from the germline V gene (reference sequence). This CDR3 has 15 residues. The DNA for the CDR3 is TGCAGTGCTAGGCACGGGACTAGCGTTCAAGATACGCAGTATTTT. It specifies CSARHGTSVQDTQYF.

This clonotype was seen more than once but under ten times. The chain links TRBV18 to TRBJ2-7; the match to TRBD1 covers 12 bases. Trimming cost V 6 bases and J 7 bases; bases outside gene matches: 13. The CDR3 has 16 residues. The germline CDR1 and CDR2 sequences are KGHSH and LQKENI. DNA of the CDR3: TGTGCCAGCTCTCCCCCCACGGGACAGGGGGCGAGGGAGCAGTACTTC. Its protein is CASSPPTGQGAREQYF.

This clonotype was detected only a few times. V usage is TRBV20-1 and J usage is TRBJ2-2; the match to TRBD2 covers 8 bases. Per the germline V gene, CDR1 is DFQATT and CDR2 is SNEGSKA (reference sequence). Trimming removed 5 bases from V and 4 bases from J; junction bases left unmatched: 3. The CDR3 runs 13 residues. CDR3 region: CSASGTSTGELFF. CDR3 coding DNA: TGCAGTGCTTCCGGGACTAGCACCGGGGAGCTGTTTTTT.

The chain recombines TRBV7-9 with TRBJ1-2; 8 bases fit TRBD1. The trim removed 1 base at V and 6 bases at J, leaving 10 bases unmatched. Germline V CDR1 and CDR2: SEHNR, FQNEAQ (reference sequence). CDR3 length: 16 amino acids. CDR3 residues: CASSLEGGRGLHGYTF. In DNA form, the CDR3 reads TGTGCCAGCAGCTTAGAAGGGGGCAGGGGGCTTCATGGCTACACCTTC.

The chain employs TRBV7-8 and TRBJ2-3; D possibly corresponds to TRBD2 (5 bases). The V end was cut by 5 bases, the J end by 1 base, with 19 bases between. CDR1 is SGHVS and CDR2 is FQNEAQ in the germline V gene. The CDR3 is made up of 17 amino acids. CDR3 amino acids: CASSPLIAGLGTDTQYF. The CDR3 DNA reads TGTGCCAGCAGCCCATTAATTGCGGGCTTGGGCACAGATACGCAGTATTTT. Based on the CDR3 plus reference TRBV7-8 and TRBJ2-3, the full variable domain is GAGVSQSPRYKVAKRGQDVALRCDPISGHVSLFWYQQALGQGPEFLTYFQNEAQLDKSGLPSDRFFAERPEGSVSTLKIQRTQQEDSAVYLCASSPLIAGLGTDTQYFGPGTRLTVL.

This clonotype has just a few counts. The chain uses TRBV20-1 and TRBJ1-3; the D gene is possibly TRBD1 (5 bases). This CDR3 is 15 amino acids long. Deletions cut 3 bases from V and 0 bases from J, with 12 bases between. Germline V lookup: CDR1 DFQATT, CDR2 SNEGSKA (reference sequence). CDR3 nucleotides: TGCAGTGCTAGCACTCGGACATTCTCTGGAAACACCATATATTTT. Its protein is CSASTRTFSGNTIYF.

The chain combines TRBV7-9 with TRBJ1-5; TRBD1 agrees at 7 bases. V dropped 6 bases and J dropped 2; count of bases not matched to a gene: 10. The CDR3 length is 16 residues. CDR1 is SEHNR, CDR2 FQNEAQ, per germline (reference sequence). Here the CDR3 reads CASSPGGGYRNQPQHF. DNA for the CDR3: TGTGCCAGCAGTCCAGGGGGGGGGTATCGCAATCAGCCCCAGCATTTT.

The chain is built from TRBV24-1 and TRBJ2-6; D may be TRBD2 (5 bases). Germline V CDR1 and CDR2: KGHDR, SFDVKD. The ends were cut back, 1 base at V and 4 bases at J, with 7 bases in the middle. The CDR3 is 15 residues long. CDR3 nucleotides: TGTGCCACCAGTGATTTAACGGGAGGGGCCAACGTCCTGACTTTC. Its translation: CATSDLTGGANVLTF.

This clonotype occurred many times. This CDR3 reads CASSPPLADETQYF. The CDR3 DNA reads TGTGCCAGCTCACCACCACTAGCGGACGAGACCCAGTACTTC. V and J are TRBV18 and TRBJ2-5; TRBD2 aligns across 8 bases. This CDR3 region has 14 residues. The V gene's germline CDR1 is KGHSH and CDR2 LQKENI. V shed 0 bases, J shed 5 bases, and the junction held 2 bases outside the gene matches.

This clonotype was detected many times. V and J are TRBV7-2 and TRBJ2-5, with TRBD2 identical over 13 bases. V lost 5 bases to trimming and J lost 13 bases; unmatched junction nucleotides: 7. Germline values: CDR1 SGHTA, CDR2 FQGNSA. The CDR3 sequence is 13 residues long. The CDR3 coding sequence is TGTGCCAGCAGCGGGCGGACTAGCGGGAGACCGTACTTC. It codes for CASSGRTSGRPYF. The whole variable domain, filled in from reference TRBV7-2 and TRBJ2-5, reads GAGVSQSPSNKVTEKGKDVELRCDPISGHTALYWYRQSLGQGLEFLIYFQGNSAPDKSGLPSDRFSAERTGGSVSTLTIQRTQQEDSAVYLCASSGRTSGRPYFGPGTRLLVL.

This clonotype turned up a few times. This CDR3 is CASSERISDYGYTF. Written as DNA, the CDR3 is TGTGCCAGCAGTGAAAGGATATCCGATTATGGCTACACCTTC. The chain links TRBV6-1 to TRBJ1-2; no clear D. V was pared by 2 bases and J by 5 bases, with 12 bases between. From germline, CDR1 is MNHNS and CDR2 SASEGT. The length of the CDR3 is 14 residues.

This clonotype was observed a few times. The chain recombines TRBV20-1 with TRBJ2-3; D is perhaps TRBD2 (5 bases). Trimming pared 5 bases from V and 5 bases from J, leaving 5 bases between. The CDR3 runs to 10 residues. Germline V gene data show CDR1 as DFQATT and CDR2 as SNEGSKA (reference sequence). The CDR3 DNA reads as TGCAGTGCTGGACTAGATACGCAGTATTTT. Residues: CSAGLDTQYF.

The V and J genes are TRBV19 and TRBJ2-2; D may be TRBD1 or TRBD2 (5 bases each). Trimming stripped 4 bases from V and 7 bases from J, with 10 bases between. Germline CDR1 and CDR2: LNHDA and SQIVND (reference sequence). The CDR3 is 13 residues long. The CDR3 sequence: CASSKLGVGELFF. Written as DNA, the CDR3 is TGTGCCAGTAGTAAATTGGGGGTCGGGGAGCTGTTTTTT.

The V call is TRBV5-1, the J call TRBJ2-2; D remains unclear. In germline, CDR1 is SGHRS, CDR2 YFSETQ. This CDR3 has 13 residues. The ends were cut back, 4 bases at V and 4 bases at J, with 8 bases in the middle. The CDR3 sequence is CASSVDLTGELFF. Written as DNA, the CDR3 is TGCGCCAGCAGCGTCGATCTCACCGGGGAGCTGTTTTTT.

This clonotype was counted ten times or more. The chain joins TRBV20-1 to TRBJ2-5; D is ambiguous. CDR1 DFQATT and CDR2 SNEGSKA come from the germline V gene (reference sequence). The CDR3 has 15 residues. V was clipped by 0 bases and J by 2 bases, with 13 bases between them. The CDR3 nucleotides read TGCAGTGCTAGAGAGGTGGGTCGAATGCAAGAGACCCAGTACTTC. This codes for CSAREVGRMQETQYF.